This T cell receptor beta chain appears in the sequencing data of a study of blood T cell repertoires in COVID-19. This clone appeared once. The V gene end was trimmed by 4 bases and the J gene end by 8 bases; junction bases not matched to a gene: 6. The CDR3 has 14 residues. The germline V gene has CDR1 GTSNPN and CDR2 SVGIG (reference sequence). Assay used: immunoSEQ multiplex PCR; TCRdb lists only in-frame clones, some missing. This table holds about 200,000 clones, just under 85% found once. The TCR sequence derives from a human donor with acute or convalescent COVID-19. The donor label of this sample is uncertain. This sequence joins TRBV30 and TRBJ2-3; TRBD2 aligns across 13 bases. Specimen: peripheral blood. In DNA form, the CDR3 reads TGTGCCTGGATCGGACTAGCGGGAGTTGGTACGCAGTATTTT. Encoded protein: CAWIGLAGVGTQYF.